What follows are 10 T cell receptor beta chains derived from one specimen sequenced in a study of cytomegalovirus exposure and HLA in healthy donors. The PCR was carried out with 60 Vbeta primers and 13 Jbeta primers. The assay was immunoSEQ multiplex PCR, and TCRdb's table has in-frame clones only and misses some. In the table there are 110,000 to 150,000 clones, about 80% of which are singletons. The sequenced sample was PBMCs. These receptors were obtained from a woman aged 60-70 years in good health and CMV-seropositive.

V is TRBV19 and J is TRBJ1-3; unclear D gene. The ends were cut back, 0 bases at V and 0 bases at J, with 9 bases in the middle. Per the germline V gene, CDR1 is LNHDA and CDR2 is SQIVND (reference sequence). The CDR3 consists of 16 residues. CDR3 loop: CASSIEASSSGNTIYF. DNA of the CDR3: TGTGCCAGTAGTATAGAGGCGTCTAGCTCTGGAAACACCATATATTTT.

The rearrangement joins TRBV20-1 to TRBJ2-3; D is unclear. Trimming left V 5 bases short and J 6 bases short, with 9 bases between. This CDR3 contains 11 residues. Germline CDR1 DFQATT, CDR2 SNEGSKA (reference sequence). The CDR3 spells CSAPKLDTQYF. The CDR3 bases are TGCAGTGCTCCTAAGCTGGATACGCAGTATTTT.

V and J are TRBV5-1 and TRBJ2-1; 7 nucleotides align to TRBD2. In germline, CDR1 is SGHRS, CDR2 YFSETQ. Trimming took 6 bases from V and 12 from J; bases not matched to a gene: 12. This CDR3 region has 13 residues. CDR3 in DNA: TGCGCCAGCACCCCAATCCTAGCGGAGGGGCAGTTCTTC. This codes for CASTPILAEGQFF.

This chain links TRBV5-1 with TRBJ1-1; 8 bases match TRBD1. V gave up 4 bases and J gave up 7 bases; unmatched junction bases: 9. CDR3 length: 14 amino acids. Germline values: CDR1 SGHRS, CDR2 YFSETQ. The CDR3 is CASSPGTGLYEAFF. The CDR3, as DNA: TGCGCCAGCAGCCCCGGGACAGGCCTTTATGAAGCTTTCTTT.

A word on this clone: Other DNA sequences in this specimen translate into the identical CDR3. This chain uses TRBV4-1 with TRBJ2-1; D call uncertain. The V end lost 0 bases, the J end lost 5 bases, and 5 bases lay between the germline ends. This CDR3 has 13 amino acids. Germline V gives CDR1 MGHRA, CDR2 YSYEKL. The CDR3 bases are TGCGCCAGCAGCCAAGACAGAAACAATGAGCAGTTCTTC. Its protein is CASSQDRNNEQFF.

This clone was observed a few times. The chain employs TRBV11-2 and TRBJ2-5; possible D gene TRBD2, 6 bases. The V gene lost 4 bases and the J gene lost 7 bases, with 16 bases spanning the gap. Germline V lookup: CDR1 SGHAT, CDR2 FQNNGV. CDR3 length equals 14 residues. The CDR3 reads CASSSRLVGGTQYF. CDR3 DNA: TGTGCCAGCAGCTCGCGACTAGTGGGGGGGACCCAGTACTTC.

The V and J genes are TRBV19 and TRBJ1-1; no reliable D call. With 3 bases removed from V and 2 bases from J, the gap between germline ends came to 7 bases. The germline gives CDR1 LNHDA, CDR2 SQIVND (reference sequence). The CDR3 extends over 13 amino acids. The CDR3 DNA reads TGTGCCAGTAGTATCCACTCTAACACTGAAGCTTTCTTT. Its protein product is CASSIHSNTEAFF.

The rearrangement links TRBV19 to TRBJ1-5; weak D call: TRBD1 (6 bases). Trimming took off 3 bases at V and 0 bases at J, with 9 bases between the two ends. CDR3 length: 15 residues. Germline V CDR1 and CDR2: LNHDA, SQIVND (reference sequence). The CDR3 here is CASSMDRNSNQPQHF. DNA of the CDR3: TGTGCCAGTAGTATGGACAGAAATAGCAATCAGCCCCAGCATTTT.

The chain is built from TRBV9 and TRBJ2-7, with TRBD2 identical over 9 bases. CDR3 size: 14 residues. Trimming removed 2 bases from V and 3 bases from J; junction bases left unmatched: 3. CDR1 is SGDLS and CDR2 is YYNGEE in the germline V gene. As DNA, the CDR3 is TGTGCCAGCAGCGTGGGGACTAGCCACTACGAGCAGTACTTC. Translated: CASSVGTSHYEQYF.

This clone was seen more than once but under ten times. The V and J genes are TRBV4-3 and TRBJ2-2; TRBD2 matches at 13 bases. The CDR3 extends over 16 amino acids. Germline CDR1 reads LGHNA; CDR2 reads YSLEER. V trimming: 4 bases; J trimming: 7 bases; junction bases outside the gene matches: 6. The CDR3 protein is CASSRGTSGNGGELFF. CDR3 sequence (DNA): TGCGCCAGCAGCCGCGGGACTAGCGGGAATGGCGGGGAGCTGTTTTTT.